The next 8 T cell receptor beta chains were all read from a single sample in a study of blood T cell repertoires in COVID-19. Here immunoSEQ multiplex PCR was the method, and the copy in TCRdb shows in-frame clones only, minus some. The table lists around 260,000 clones, more than 75% of them singletons. The sequencing input was peripheral blood. These receptors were taken from a man aged 40-49 years who had recovered from COVID-19.

The rearrangement uses TRBV7-8 and TRBJ2-7; 9 bases line up with TRBD2. V gave up 5 bases and J gave up 0 bases; unmatched junction bases: 8. CDR3 length: 16 residues. From germline, CDR1 is SGHVS and CDR2 FQNEAQ. The CDR3 region is CASSPGLAPSSYEQYF. DNA for the CDR3: TGTGCCAGCAGCCCGGGACTAGCTCCTTCCTCCTACGAGCAGTACTTC.

The V and J genes are TRBV6-5 and TRBJ1-4, with unresolved D. The CDR3 sequence is 14 residues long. Germline loops: CDR1 MNHEY, CDR2 SVGAGI. V was cut by 5 bases and J by 2 bases, with 9 bases left in between. Here the CDR3 DNA reads TGTGCCAGCAGTCGACAATCCACTAATGAAAAACTGTTTTTT. Encoded protein: CASSRQSTNEKLFF.

The V gene is TRBV6-2 or TRBV6-3, the J gene TRBJ1-2; possible D gene TRBD1, 5 bases. Germline V gene data show CDR1 as MNHEY and CDR2 as SVGEGT. CDR3 size: 15 residues. Deletions cut 0 bases from V and 6 bases from J, with 14 bases between. CDR3 loop: CASSYSTAREDGYTF. In DNA, the CDR3 is TGTGCCAGCAGTTACTCGACAGCCCGCGAGGATGGCTACACCTTC.

Worth noting for this clone: This CDR3 is also generated by other DNA sequences in the sample. The CDR3 is CASSLQETQYF. The CDR3 DNA reads as TGTGCCAGCAGCTTGCAGGAGACCCAGTACTTC. The genes are TRBV5-4 and TRBJ2-5; the D is unclear. Germline V CDR1 and CDR2: SGHNT, YYREEE (reference sequence). Trimming took off 1 base at V and 5 bases at J, with 3 bases between the two ends. The CDR3 sequence is 11 residues long.

The chain combines TRBV12-5 with TRBJ2-7; 8 bases agree with TRBD1. V gave up 6 bases and J gave up 1 base; unmatched junction bases: 5. Germline V lookup: CDR1 LGHNT, CDR2 FRNRAP. This CDR3 has 14 residues. The CDR3 is CASGTTGASYEQYF. The CDR3 DNA reads TGTGCTAGTGGGACGACAGGGGCATCCTACGAGCAGTACTTC.

The chain joins TRBV10-1 to TRBJ2-3; 7 nucleotides align to TRBD2. CDR1 WNHNN and CDR2 SYGVQD come from the germline V gene (reference sequence). With 0 bases clipped from V and 2 bases from J, the junction kept 5 bases outside the gene matches. The CDR3 consists of 16 residues. The DNA for the CDR3 is TGCGCCAGCAGTGAGTCTCGAGCGGGGTACACAGATACGCAGTATTTT. Its translation is CASSESRAGYTDTQYF.

V is TRBV11-2 and J is TRBJ2-5; 8 nucleotides agree with TRBD2. This CDR3 comprises 16 residues. V trimming: 3 bases; J trimming: 5 bases; junction bases outside the gene matches: 11. The germline gives CDR1 SGHAT, CDR2 FQNNGV. The CDR3 DNA is TGTGCCAGCAGCTTGGGTCCGGGACTAGGGGCGGAGACCCAGTACTTC. As protein: CASSLGPGLGAETQYF.

The chain carries TRBV11-2 and TRBJ2-1; no reliable D call. Per germline, CDR1 SGHAT and CDR2 FQNNGV. This CDR3 comprises 14 residues. V lost 1 base and J lost 6, with 10 bases in between. CDR3 nucleotide sequence: TGTGCCAGCAGCTTAGCTCCCCTTAGCAATGAGCAGTTCTTC. Protein product: CASSLAPLSNEQFF.